The 28 T cell receptor beta chains reported below all come from one sample, sequenced in a study of cytomegalovirus exposure and HLA in healthy donors. 60 Vbeta and 13 Jbeta primers were used in PCR. The assay was immunoSEQ multiplex PCR, and TCRdb's table has in-frame clones only and misses some. The data show approximately 97,000 clones, approximately 73% seen once. Sequencing input: PBMCs. All receptors come from a man aged 40-55 years in good health and CMV-seronegative.

The chain joins TRBV7-2 to TRBJ2-5; TRBD2 aligns across 7 bases. The germline V gene has CDR1 SGHTA and CDR2 FQGNSA. The CDR3 totals 17 residues. V lost 5 bases and J lost 2; bases outside the gene matches: 14. CDR3 in amino acids: CASSRSGVNPGQETQYF. The CDR3 nucleotides read TGTGCCAGCAGCCGAAGCGGGGTTAACCCCGGGCAAGAGACCCAGTACTTC.

V usage is TRBV29-1 and J usage is TRBJ2-7, with TRBD2 matching over 8 bases. V lost 6 bases to trimming and J lost 7 bases; unmatched junction nucleotides: 8. The CDR3 contains 12 residues. Per germline, CDR1 SQVTM and CDR2 ANQGSEA. CDR3 sequence (DNA): TGCAGCGTGCGCGGCGGGGGGCCTGAGCAGTACTTC. Translation: CSVRGGGPEQYF.

The J gene is TRBJ1-3, the V gene TRBV7-3; TRBD1 is a possible D gene (5 bases). From germline, CDR1 is SGHTA and CDR2 FQGTGA. CDR3 size: 14 residues. V lost 5 bases and J lost 8, with 16 bases in between. The CDR3 sequence: CASSPGPDGHTIYF. Here the CDR3 DNA reads TGTGCCAGCAGCCCAGGGCCAGATGGGCACACCATATATTTT.

The gene calls are TRBV4-1 and TRBJ1-5, with 8 bases lining up with TRBD1. CDR1 MGHRA and CDR2 YSYEKL come from the germline V gene. After removal of 1 base from V and 0 bases from J, the junction contained 8 bases not matched to a gene. This CDR3 contains 18 residues. CDR3 nucleotides: TGCGCCAGCAGCCAAGGGGACGGACAGGGAGGTAGCAATCAGCCCCAGCATTTT. Translation: CASSQGDGQGGSNQPQHF.

The chain couples TRBV21-1 to TRBJ1-2; TRBD1 is the table's D call, not checked against the DNA. TRBV21-1 is listed as a pseudogene. The length of the CDR3 is 14 residues. In DNA, the CDR3 is TGTGCCAGCAGCAAAGACAGGCACGGTGGGGTCGGGTCCTTC. Translating gives CASSKDRHGGVGSF.

This clone was counted once. The rearrangement uses TRBV7-6 and TRBJ2-1, with 7 bases fitting TRBD2. The trim removed 2 bases at V and 5 bases at J, leaving 6 bases unmatched. The germline CDR1 and CDR2 sequences are SGHVS and FNYEAQ. The CDR3 covers 15 residues. The CDR3 DNA sequence: TGTGCCAGCAGCTTATCAGCGGGGTTAAACAATGAGCAGTTCTTC. Translated, it gives CASSLSAGLNNEQFF.

The chain combines TRBV4-3 with TRBJ2-2; 8 positions agree with TRBD2. The germline V gene encodes CDR1 LGHNA and CDR2 YSLEER. CDR3 length: 16 amino acids. The V and J ends lost 1 base and 3 bases, in that order; junction bases with no gene match: 4. Here the CDR3 reads CASSQVAGTDTGELFF. For the CDR3, the DNA is TGCGCCAGCAGCCAAGTAGCGGGGACCGACACCGGGGAGCTGTTTTTT.

This clone appeared a few times. The chain uses TRBV4-3 and TRBJ2-3; D possibly corresponds to TRBD1 (6 bases). The CDR3 extends over 14 amino acids. Germline lookup yields CDR1 LGHNA and CDR2 YSLEER. V lost 4 bases and J 2 bases, leaving 10 bases between the germline ends. The CDR3 sequence: CASSPDRYTDTQYF. Here the CDR3 DNA reads TGCGCCAGCAGCCCGGACAGATACACAGATACGCAGTATTTT.

The chain joins TRBV5-1 to TRBJ1-5; 10 nucleotides line up with TRBD1. The CDR3 extends over 15 amino acids. Germline loops: CDR1 SGHRS, CDR2 YFSETQ. V lost 0 bases to trimming and J lost 7 bases; unmatched junction nucleotides: 4. The CDR3 DNA sequence: TGCGCCAGCAGCTTGGAGACAGGGGGCCGACAGCCCCAGCATTTT. Protein product: CASSLETGGRQPQHF.

This clone was picked up one time. Germline and junction disagree at one end, which may indicate a read error. V and J are TRBV7-2 and TRBJ2-5, with D unclear. This CDR3 contains 11 residues. Per the germline V gene, CDR1 is SGHTA and CDR2 is FQGNSA. CDR3 coding DNA: TGTGCCAGCAGCTTGGAAGAGGCCCAGTACTTC. This gives the protein CASSLEEAQYF.

The rearrangement links TRBV4-1 to TRBJ2-1; no reliable D call. This CDR3 is built from 12 residues. V lost 3 bases and J 4 bases, leaving 4 bases between the germline ends. Germline CDR1 is MGHRA and CDR2 is YSYEKL. The CDR3 DNA is TGCGCCAGCAGCCAGAGATACAATGAGCAGTTCTTC. Protein sequence: CASSQRYNEQFF.

The rearrangement joins TRBV19 to TRBJ2-7; possibly TRBD2 for D (5 bases). This CDR3 has 15 residues. V dropped 7 bases and J dropped 0 bases, with 16 bases sitting between them. Germline CDR1 is LNHDA and CDR2 is SQIVND (reference sequence). The CDR3 region is CASTGRDGPSYEQYF. CDR3 DNA: TGTGCCAGTACCGGACGGGATGGCCCCTCCTACGAGCAGTACTTC.

The V call is TRBV10-3, the J call TRBJ2-6; 8 bases agree with TRBD1. CDR1 is ENHRY, CDR2 SYGVKD, per germline. The CDR3 contains 16 residues. With V trimmed by 3 bases and J by 1 base, 2 bases remained unmatched. The DNA of the CDR3 is TGTGCCATCAGTGACAGGGGGCCTTCTGGGGCCAACGTCCTGACTTTC. Residues: CAISDRGPSGANVLTF.

The chain links TRBV5-6 to TRBJ1-5, with 7 bases fitting TRBD1. CDR3 length equals 15 residues. V lost 2 bases and J lost 3; bases outside the gene matches: 5. The germline CDR1 and CDR2 sequences are SGHDT and YYEEEE. CDR3 nucleotide sequence: TGTGCCAGCAGCTTTGGACAGGACCCCAATCAGCCCCAGCATTTT. This sequence encodes CASSFGQDPNQPQHF.

The chain employs TRBV7-2 and TRBJ2-2; D is undetermined. Trimming took off 6 bases at V and 0 bases at J, with 11 bases between the two ends. Germline V CDR1 and CDR2: SGHTA, FQGNSA. The CDR3 totals 15 residues. CDR3: CASRVTATNTGELFF. CDR3 sequence (DNA): TGTGCCAGCAGAGTAACAGCAACGAACACCGGGGAGCTGTTTTTT.

The chain carries TRBV2 and TRBJ2-6; the match to TRBD1 covers 10 bases. There are 16 residues in the CDR3. The J segment lost 3 bases and the V segment lost 6 bases, leaving 5 bases of the junction unmatched. Germline CDR1 reads SNHLY; CDR2 reads FYNNEI. The CDR3 loop is CASRGTGAYGANVLTF. CDR3 DNA sequence: TGTGCCAGCAGGGGGACAGGGGCCTATGGGGCCAACGTCCTGACTTTC.

This clone appeared a few times. The V call is TRBV2, the J call TRBJ1-1; 10 nucleotides align to TRBD1. Germline V gene data show CDR1 as SNHLY and CDR2 as FYNNEI. This CDR3 is built from 13 residues. Trimming at V came to 5 bases and at J to 4 bases, leaving 1 base not matched to a gene. The CDR3 bases are TGTGCCAGCAGTCGGGACAGGGGCACTGAAGCTTTCTTT. It encodes CASSRDRGTEAFF.

The chain couples TRBV9 to TRBJ2-1; 7 bases align to TRBD1. Trimming cost V 0 bases and J 4 bases; bases outside gene matches: 4. CDR3 size: 15 residues. Germline V gene data show CDR1 as SGDLS and CDR2 as YYNGEE. Here the CDR3 reads CASSVGGGTYNEQFF. The CDR3 DNA follows: TGTGCCAGCAGCGTAGGAGGGGGCACGTACAATGAGCAGTTCTTC.

CDR3: CASSYSTGRYYEQYF. In nucleotides, the CDR3 is TGTGCCAGCAGTTACAGTACAGGAAGGTACTACGAGCAGTACTTC. V and J are TRBV6-6 and TRBJ2-7; a possible D gene is TRBD1 (5 bases). V was pared by 2 bases and J by 3 bases, with 14 bases between. The germline V gene has CDR1 MNHNY and CDR2 SVGAGI (reference sequence). The CDR3 is 15 amino acids.

This clone has just one count. The rearrangement joins TRBV28 to TRBJ2-7; 11 bases agree with TRBD1. The CDR3 is 16 residues long. Germline V gives CDR1 MDHEN, CDR2 SYDVKM. V trimming: 6 bases; J trimming: 3 bases; junction bases outside the gene matches: 10. The CDR3 is CASSPSPGQGGYEQYF. The CDR3 nucleotides are TGTGCCAGCAGCCCGTCCCCGGGACAGGGGGGCTACGAGCAGTACTTC.

The CDR3 bases are TGTGCCAGCTCACCGGGCGTGGGGGCAGGATATGGCTACACCTTC. Translating gives CASSPGVGAGYGYTF. The V call is TRBV18, the J call TRBJ1-2; TRBD1 might be the D (6 bases). The V gene's germline CDR1 is KGHSH and CDR2 LQKENI. Trimming cost V 3 bases and J 5 bases, with 16 bases left between them. CDR3 length: 15 residues.

The V gene is TRBV19, the J gene TRBJ2-1; TRBD1 matches 10 bases. This CDR3 contains 15 residues. Germline V gives CDR1 LNHDA, CDR2 SQIVND (reference sequence). The J segment lost 9 bases and the V segment lost 4 bases, leaving 9 bases of the junction unmatched. The chain's CDR3 is CASSTTGTGESEQFF. The CDR3 region has the DNA TGTGCCAGTAGTACAACCGGGACAGGGGAAAGTGAGCAGTTCTTC.

The V and J genes are TRBV4-2 and TRBJ1-2; perhaps TRBD1 as D (5 bases). The CDR3 totals 18 residues. The V end was cut by 4 bases, the J end by 1 base, with 22 bases between. The V gene's germline CDR1 is LGHNA and CDR2 YNFKEQ. The CDR3 coding sequence is TGTGCCAGCAGCCGGTCTTTGACAAGGCAGGGCGTTAACTATGGCTACACCTTC. The encoded protein is CASSRSLTRQGVNYGYTF.

This chain joins TRBV12-5 and TRBJ2-2; TRBD1 matches 10 bases. Per germline, CDR1 LGHNT and CDR2 FRNRAP. V shed 5 bases, J shed 5 bases, and the junction held 8 bases outside the gene matches. The CDR3 is 16 residues long. CDR3 nucleotide sequence: TGTGCTAGTGGTCCACCCGGGGACAGGGGAACCGGGGAGCTGTTTTTT. The encoded protein is CASGPPGDRGTGELFF. The full variable domain, completed using reference TRBV12-5 and TRBJ2-2, is DARVTQTPRHKVTEMGQEVTMRCQPILGHNTVFWYRQTMMQGLELLAYFRNRAPLDDSGMPKDRFSAEMPDATLATLKIQPSEPRDSAVYFCASGPPGDRGTGELFFGEGSRLTVL.

This clone has only a few counts. V gene TRBV10-3 combines with J gene TRBJ2-1; possible D gene TRBD1, 6 bases. The CDR3 is 16 amino acids. Germline V gene sequence: CDR1 ENHRY, CDR2 SYGVKD. Trimming shortened V by 6 bases and J by 6 bases, and 21 bases separated the two germline ends. In DNA form, the CDR3 reads TGTGCCATCAGGCCAGGGGACCGCCCTCAAGGCAATGAGCAGTTCTTC. It specifies CAIRPGDRPQGNEQFF.

The rearrangement joins TRBV4-3 to TRBJ1-1; possibly TRBD1 for D (6 bases). Between the trimmed V and J ends, which lost 4 bases and 5 bases, there was a span of 14 bases. Per the germline V gene, CDR1 is LGHNA and CDR2 is YSLEER. The CDR3 loop spans 14 amino acids. The DNA of the CDR3 is TGCGCCAGCAGCCGCCGGGAAAGGGGGACTGAAGCTTTCTTT. Translation: CASSRRERGTEAFF.

The chain carries TRBV18 and TRBJ1-2; 7 nucleotides align to TRBD1. The V gene's germline CDR1 is KGHSH and CDR2 LQKENI. V dropped 2 bases and J dropped 3; count of bases not matched to a gene: 3. The CDR3 has 14 amino acids. The CDR3 nucleotides read TGTGCCAGCTCACCAGGGACAGCTTACTATGGCTACACCTTC. It translates to CASSPGTAYYGYTF.

CDR3 region: CASRLGQLGNTIYF. As DNA, the CDR3 is TGTGCCAGCAGACTCGGACAGTTGGGAAACACCATATATTTT. The chain recombines TRBV6-5 with TRBJ1-3; TRBD1 is a possible D gene (6 bases). V was cut by 6 bases and J by 4 bases, with 13 bases left in between. Germline V gives CDR1 MNHEY, CDR2 SVGAGI. The CDR3 is made up of 14 amino acids.